Listed below are T cell receptor beta chains from one sample, sequenced in a study of CXCR3-negative and CXCR3-positive naive CD8 T cells. TCRdb reprocessed the 5' RACE reads and keeps a single row for each CDR3 protein, giving no DNA. Recorded for this sample: tens of thousands of distinct CDR3 sequences. The sample consisted of naive CXCR3+ CD8+ T cells from blood. Receptor source: a human donor in good health. Some clones in this sample may be carry-over from other donors' samples. Each CDR3 is given with its conserved first and last residue.

>TRBJ1-5|TRBV12-3/TRBV12-4
CASSFPMTRQANQPQHF
>TRBJ1-1|TRBV7-3
CASSLTPKMNTEAFF
>TRBJ2-7|TRBV12-3/TRBV12-4
CASSLLAGSYEQYF
>TRBJ2-1|TRBV27
CASSYGVNEQFF
>TRBJ2-7|TRBV9
CASGGAYEQYF
>TRBJ2-7|TRBV4-1
CASSQFRTGSSYEQYF
>TRBJ2-7|TRBV6-2/TRBV6-3
CASSPGTYRGEQYF
>TRBJ2-7|TRBV20-1
CSARDRVGSVYEQYF
>TRBJ1-2|TRBV12-3/TRBV12-4
CASSLDRLIYGYTF
>TRBJ2-2|TRBV7-3
CASSLSGGNTGELFF
>TRBJ2-3|TRBV7-9
CASSFPGLATSTDTQYF
>TRBJ2-1|TRBV2
CASSETSGGLYNEQFF
>TRBJ2-4|TRBV28
CASRDSYIAKNIQYF
>TRBJ2-2|TRBV28
CASSPSVAGELFF
>TRBJ2-7|TRBV5-8
CASSLGESYEQYF
>TRBJ1-2|TRBV6-6
CASSLTEGGHDGYTF
>TRBJ2-7|TRBV19
CARDRSYEQYF
>TRBJ2-2|TRBV7-3
CASSLFAPGELFF
>TRBJ2-3|TRBV20-1
CSTTETGTSGGATQYF
>TRBJ2-7|TRBV7-9
CASSPGVKYEQYF
>TRBJ2-5|TRBV21-1
CASSKSGARAETQYF
>TRBJ2-7|TRBV7-3
CASSPYPTHHEQYF
>TRBJ2-1|TRBV5-4
CASSDRDRRYNEQFF
>TRBJ2-7|TRBV28
CASSLGGGALYEQYF
>TRBJ2-7|TRBV5-5
CASSLTGGLYEQYF
>TRBJ2-6|TRBV7-3
CASSSGGSGANVLTF
>TRBJ2-3|TRBV5-1
CASSGGLGEDTQYF
>TRBJ1-2|TRBV6-5
CASSYISPYEGYTF
>TRBJ1-1|TRBV29-1
CTAAGRDTEAFF
>TRBJ1-2|TRBV7-6
CASSSSGGLDGYTF
>TRBJ2-1|TRBV6-2/TRBV6-3
CASSYLLSDNEQFF
>TRBJ1-2|TRBV6-1
CASSALYGYTF
>TRBJ1-6|TRBV11-3
CASSLVRQDNSPLHF
>TRBJ2-3|TRBV20-1
CSARDPDRTDTQYF
>TRBJ2-7|TRBV12-3/TRBV12-4
CASSSRDRAKGEQYF
>TRBJ2-1|TRBV29-1
CSVEDQAEYNEQFF
>TRBJ2-1|TRBV12-3/TRBV12-4
CASSSAGGPYNEQFF
>TRBJ1-2|TRBV7-9
CASSSLWEGPGYTF
>TRBJ2-6|TRBV4-1
CASSLISGANVLTF
>TRBJ2-7|TRBV25-1
CASRDRGLYEQYF
>TRBJ2-7|TRBV29-1
CSVGQNYEQYF
>TRBJ2-7|TRBV7-9
CASSLGQPSYEQYF
>TRBJ1-2|TRBV12-3/TRBV12-4
CASSLNGQGDGYTF
>TRBJ2-3|TRBV7-2
CASSLPRGISTDTQYF
>TRBJ1-1|TRBV29-1
CSAPGVGVNTEAFF
>TRBJ1-2|TRBV15
CATSPGQGNYGYTF
>TRBJ2-5|TRBV29-1
CSVELPDRAGAPQETQYF
>TRBJ1-2|TRBV6-6
CASSYPDSDENGYTF
>TRBJ1-1|TRBV20-1
CSAREVRGTPEAFF
>TRBJ1-1|TRBV5-1
CASRGDTEAFF
>TRBJ1-3|TRBV12-3/TRBV12-4
CASRPLVENTIYF
>TRBJ2-7|TRBV28
CASSFPARGGYEQYF
>TRBJ2-2|TRBV7-2
CASSLVVTTGELFF
>TRBJ1-1|TRBV5-6
CASSFGDLEAFF
>TRBJ2-3|TRBV11-2
CASSLDRIVTDTQYF
>TRBJ2-5|TRBV15
CATNRLRGPQETQYF
>TRBJ2-3|TRBV15
CATLGGGTDTQYF
>TRBJ2-7|TRBV5-5
CASSFGRVDEQYF
>TRBJ2-5|TRBV28
CASSSGPQETQYF
>TRBJ2-7|TRBV7-2
CASSLTGTPYEQYF